The rows below give T cell receptor beta chains drawn from one sample of a study of chemoradiotherapy in HPV16-positive cancers. Produced via immunoSEQ multiplex PCR; TCRdb's table is partial and in-frame only. The data hold fewer than 20,000 clones, with 90% observed a single time. The source material was blood, sampled from a patient who underwent chemoradiotherapy. These receptors were collected from a human donor with HPV-associated anogenital cancer. Each CDR3 is given with its conserved first and last residue. A D gene is named only where the DNA matches it firmly. Not all rows give a size; the values are once, few, many and, for expanded clones, a class.

cdr3_nt: TGTGCCAGCAGCCCCGAGCAGTCGGGCGGGGAGACCCAGTACTTC
cdr3_aa: CASSPEQSGGETQYF
d_call: .
j_call: TRBJ2-5
clone_size: once
v_call: TRBV9

cdr3_nt: TGTGCCAGCAGCCACAGGGTGAGACCTGTAGGGAACACTGAAGCTTTCTTT
cdr3_aa: CASSHRVRPVGNTEAFF
d_call: .
j_call: TRBJ1-1
clone_size: .
v_call: TRBV11-3

cdr3_nt: TGTGCCAGCAGTGTCCAGGGGTTCGATGGCTACACCTTC
cdr3_aa: CASSVQGFDGYTF
d_call: .
j_call: TRBJ1-2
clone_size: .
v_call: TRBV2

cdr3_nt: TGTGCCAGCAGCATACGGACAGGGAAGAACACCGGGGAGCTGTTTTTT
cdr3_aa: CASSIRTGKNTGELFF
d_call: TRBD1
j_call: TRBJ2-2
clone_size: .
v_call: TRBV4-2

cdr3_nt: TGTGCCAGCAGCATAGGGACAGGGGCCCACTATGGCTACACCTTC
cdr3_aa: CASSIGTGAHYGYTF
d_call: TRBD1
j_call: TRBJ1-2
clone_size: once
v_call: TRBV5-6

cdr3_nt: TGCGCCAGCAGCTTGGTTCCGGGGGAGGAGACCCAGTACTTC
cdr3_aa: CASSLVPGEETQYF
d_call: .
j_call: TRBJ2-5
clone_size: .
v_call: TRBV5-1

cdr3_nt: TGTGCCAGCAGGGACAAACAGGAGGATACGCAGTATTTT
cdr3_aa: CASRDKQEDTQYF
d_call: .
j_call: TRBJ2-3
clone_size: once
v_call: TRBV25-1

cdr3_nt: TGTGCCAGCAGCGTAGACGGGACTAGCGGGGGGTATCACAATGAGCAGTTCTTC
cdr3_aa: CASSVDGTSGGYHNEQFF
d_call: TRBD2
j_call: TRBJ2-1
clone_size: .
v_call: TRBV9

cdr3_nt: TGTGCCAGCAGCTTTGAAGCGGGGGCCACAGATACGCAGTATTTT
cdr3_aa: CASSFEAGATDTQYF
d_call: TRBD2
j_call: TRBJ2-3
clone_size: .
v_call: TRBV7-6

cdr3_nt: TGCGCCAGCAGCTTGGTCGCAAGCTCTGGAAACACCATATATTTT
cdr3_aa: CASSLVASSGNTIYF
d_call: .
j_call: TRBJ1-3
clone_size: .
v_call: TRBV5-1

cdr3_nt: TGCGCCAGTTCACTAGCGGGGGGCCGGGTCAATGAGCAGTTCTTC
cdr3_aa: CASSLAGGRVNEQFF
d_call: TRBD2
j_call: TRBJ2-1
clone_size: .
v_call: TRBV5-1

cdr3_nt: TGTGCCAGCAGCCCAGGGACTAGCGGGGCACTAGGTGAGCAGTTCTTC
cdr3_aa: CASSPGTSGALGEQFF
d_call: TRBD2
j_call: TRBJ2-1
clone_size: .
v_call: TRBV7-2

cdr3_nt: TGCGCCAGCAGAGCGGGGGGGCGGGAGACCCAGTACTTC
cdr3_aa: CASRAGGRETQYF
d_call: TRBD2
j_call: TRBJ2-5
clone_size: .
v_call: TRBV10-2

cdr3_nt: TGTGCCAGCAGCGTGGGACAGGGAAACTCTGGAAACACCATATATTTT
cdr3_aa: CASSVGQGNSGNTIYF
d_call: TRBD1
j_call: TRBJ1-3
clone_size: .
v_call: TRBV9

cdr3_nt: TGTGCCAGCAGCTTGGAGGCTGTCAGGAACACTGAAGCTTTCTTT
cdr3_aa: CASSLEAVRNTEAFF
d_call: .
j_call: TRBJ1-1
clone_size: .
v_call: TRBV5-4

cdr3_nt: TGTGCCAGCTTACAGGGGTCGATGACAGATACGCAGTATTTT
cdr3_aa: CASLQGSMTDTQYF
d_call: TRBD1
j_call: TRBJ2-3
clone_size: .
v_call: TRBV7-6

cdr3_nt: TGTGCCAGCAGCCTCCCTAGGGGGGAAGAGACCCAGTACTTC
cdr3_aa: CASSLPRGEETQYF
d_call: .
j_call: TRBJ2-5
clone_size: .
v_call: TRBV7-9

cdr3_nt: TGTGCCAGTTTCTGGGGGACAGGGGAACGGATCGAGCAGTACTTC
cdr3_aa: CASFWGTGERIEQYF
d_call: TRBD1
j_call: TRBJ2-7
clone_size: .
v_call: TRBV6-1

cdr3_nt: TGTGCCAGCAGCTTCGGGGCGGAAGCCACTGAAGCTTTCTTT
cdr3_aa: CASSFGAEATEAFF
d_call: .
j_call: TRBJ1-1
clone_size: .
v_call: TRBV5-6

cdr3_nt: TGTGCCAGCAGCTTAGCGATCGGGGCTCTAGCCAAAAACATTCAGTACTTC
cdr3_aa: CASSLAIGALAKNIQYF
d_call: .
j_call: TRBJ2-4
clone_size: .
v_call: TRBV7-9

cdr3_nt: TGTGCCACCAGCAGTCCCGGGACAGGGTCGATTGAGCAGTACTTC
cdr3_aa: CATSSPGTGSIEQYF
d_call: TRBD1
j_call: TRBJ2-7
clone_size: .
v_call: TRBV15

cdr3_nt: TGTGCCAGCAGCGTAGAACAGGCGGTATTGAACAATCAGCCCCAGCATTTT
cdr3_aa: CASSVEQAVLNNQPQHF
d_call: .
j_call: TRBJ1-5
clone_size: .
v_call: TRBV9

cdr3_nt: TGTGCCTGGCTAAACAGGGCTGGAAACACCATATATTTT
cdr3_aa: CAWLNRAGNTIYF
d_call: .
j_call: TRBJ1-3
clone_size: .
v_call: TRBV30

cdr3_nt: TGTGCCAGCAGCTACAGGGGAGGGGGCACCGGGGAGCTGTTTTTT
cdr3_aa: CASSYRGGGTGELFF
d_call: .
j_call: TRBJ2-2
clone_size: .
v_call: TRBV7-6

cdr3_nt: TGTGCCAGTAGTACCCCGGGACAGAGTTCCTACAATGAGCAGTTCTTC
cdr3_aa: CASSTPGQSSYNEQFF
d_call: TRBD1
j_call: TRBJ2-1
clone_size: .
v_call: TRBV19

cdr3_nt: TGTGCCTGGAGTGTAAGCGGGGCCGGAGGCGGGGAGCTGTTTTTT
cdr3_aa: CAWSVSGAGGGELFF
d_call: TRBD2
j_call: TRBJ2-2
clone_size: .
v_call: TRBV30